This T cell receptor beta chain was profiled in a study of T-cell memory formation after mild COVID-19. Turning to the study itself: For the most part, TCR clusters were specific to one donor. Study conclusions and caveats: Clones that got smaller from day 15 to 85 had even CD4/CD8, while clones growing later tipped toward CD4+. Some SARS-CoV-2-responding clones were already detected in memory before infection.

The CDR3 has 13 residues. Germline V gene data show CDR1 as MNHEY and CDR2 as SMNVEV (reference sequence). V gave up 6 bases and J gave up 11 bases, with 19 bases separating them. TCRalpha and TCRbeta libraries used 5'RACE with constant-segment primers and UMIs. MiXCR, applied by TCRdb to the 5' RACE reads, yields one record per CDR3 protein. The table shows over 350,000 distinct CDR3 sequences, with roughly 24% occurring only once. Only a few counts were recorded for this clonotype. What it recognizes is unknown. The V gene is TRBV27, the J gene TRBJ1-1; D remains unclear. Material for sequencing was PBMCs or a T cell subset sorted from them (not recorded which). This TCR came from an adult woman who had mild COVID-19 (a few samples of this study predate the infection). Cell type and time point are not known. For the CDR3, the DNA is TGTGCCAGCAGCCAAGGTTGGGCAGGCGAGGCTTTCTTT. Translated, it gives CASSQGWAGEAFF.